This TCR beta chain was identified during a study of cytomegalovirus exposure and HLA in healthy donors. There are 13 residues in the CDR3. Germline V gives CDR1 SGHRS, CDR2 YFSETQ. V shed 3 bases and J shed 4 bases, with 10 bases lying between them. About this clone itself: Antigen: not known.

Overall study results and limits: Presence/absence analyses treated sequencing depth as roughly uniform across donors.

Both 60 Vbeta primers and 13 Jbeta primers went into the PCR. The repertoire was sequenced with immunoSEQ multiplex PCR; TCRdb's copy has only in-frame clones and lacks some. Here the sample spans about 130,000 clones, roughly 78% being singletons. The chain employs TRBV5-1 and TRBJ1-2; D possibly corresponds to TRBD1 (6 bases). Sequenced material: PBMCs. The clonotype originates from a man aged 25-45 years in good health and CMV-seropositive. The CDR3 DNA reads TGCGCCAGCAGCTCCGGACAGATCTATGGCTACACCTTC. It specifies CASSSGQIYGYTF.